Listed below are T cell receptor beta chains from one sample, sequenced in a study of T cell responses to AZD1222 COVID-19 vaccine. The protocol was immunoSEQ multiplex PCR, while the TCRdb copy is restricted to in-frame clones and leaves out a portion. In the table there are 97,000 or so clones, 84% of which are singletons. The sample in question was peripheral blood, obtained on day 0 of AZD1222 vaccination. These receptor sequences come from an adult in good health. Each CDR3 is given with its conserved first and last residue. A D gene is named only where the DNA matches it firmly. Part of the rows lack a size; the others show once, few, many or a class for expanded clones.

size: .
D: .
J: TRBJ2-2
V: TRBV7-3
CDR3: CASSLTQGRAGELFF
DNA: TGTGCCAGCAGCTTAACGCAGGGAAGGGCCGGGGAGCTGTTTTTT

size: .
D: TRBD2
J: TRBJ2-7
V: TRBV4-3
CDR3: CASSQERTRGSEQYF
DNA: TGCGCCAGCAGCCAAGAGAGGACTAGAGGGAGTGAGCAGTACTTC

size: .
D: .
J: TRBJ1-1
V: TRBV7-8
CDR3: CASSLVGGDTEAFF
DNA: TGTGCCAGCAGCTTAGTGGGCGGCGACACTGAAGCTTTCTTT

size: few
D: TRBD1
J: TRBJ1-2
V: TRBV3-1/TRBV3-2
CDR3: CASSFADRYGYGYTF
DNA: TGTGCCAGCAGCTTTGCGGACAGGTATGGATATGGCTACACCTTC

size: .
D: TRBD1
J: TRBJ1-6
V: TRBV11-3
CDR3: CASGQLNSPLHF
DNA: TGTGCTTCGGGACAGCTTAATTCACCCCTCCACTTT

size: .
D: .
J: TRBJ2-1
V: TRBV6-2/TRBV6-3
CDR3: CASSRLPGTFLNEQFF
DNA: TGTGCCAGCAGCCGCCTGCCCGGGACGTTCCTCAATGAGCAGTTCTTC

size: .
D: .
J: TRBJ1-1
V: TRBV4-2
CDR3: CASSQDETSHAGEAFF
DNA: TGTGCCAGCAGCCAAGACGAAACCTCCCACGCCGGTGAAGCTTTCTTT

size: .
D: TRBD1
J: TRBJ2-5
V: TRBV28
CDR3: CASSWMTGNQETQYF
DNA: TGTGCCAGCAGCTGGATGACAGGGAACCAAGAGACCCAGTACTTC

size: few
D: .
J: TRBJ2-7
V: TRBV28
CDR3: CASSLVRAGKFRDEQYF
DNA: TGTGCCAGCAGTTTAGTAAGGGCAGGGAAATTTAGGGACGAGCAGTACTTC

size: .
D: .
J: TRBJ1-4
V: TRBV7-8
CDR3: CASSLSIRSFNEKLFF
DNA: TGTGCCAGCAGCTTAAGTATAAGGTCCTTTAATGAAAAACTGTTTTTT

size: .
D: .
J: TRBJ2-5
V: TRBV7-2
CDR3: CASSPNAGAQETQYF
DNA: TGTGCCAGCAGCCCAAATGCGGGGGCCCAAGAGACCCAGTACTTC

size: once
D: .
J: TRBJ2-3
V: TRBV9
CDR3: CASSPASSPTDTQYF
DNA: TGTGCCAGCAGCCCGGCCAGTTCACCCACAGATACGCAGTATTTT

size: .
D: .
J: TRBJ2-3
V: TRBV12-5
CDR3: CASVRPPGTDTQYF
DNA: TGTGCTAGTGTTCGCCCACCCGGCACAGATACGCAGTATTTT

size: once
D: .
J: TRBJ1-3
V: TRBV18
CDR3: CASSPQWDPSGNTIYF
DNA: TGTGCCAGCTCACCCCAGTGGGATCCCTCTGGAAACACCATATATTTT

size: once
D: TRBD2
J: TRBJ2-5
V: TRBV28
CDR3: CASTRGGKAWLGRETQYF
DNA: TGTGCCAGCACCCGGGGGGGAAAGGCGTGGCTGGGTCGGGAGACCCAGTACTTC

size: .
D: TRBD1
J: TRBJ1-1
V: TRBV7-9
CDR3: CASSLAADRGTEAFF
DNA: TGTGCCAGCAGCTTAGCGGCTGACAGGGGCACTGAAGCTTTCTTT

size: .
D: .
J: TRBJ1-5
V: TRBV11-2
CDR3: CASSSGPSQPQHF
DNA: TGTGCCAGCAGCTCCGGGCCGAGTCAGCCCCAGCATTTT

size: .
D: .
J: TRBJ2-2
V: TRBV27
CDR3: CASSFGKGPNTGELFF
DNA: TGTGCCAGCAGTTTTGGGAAGGGCCCGAACACCGGGGAGCTGTTTTTT